The source of this T cell receptor (beta chain) is a study of neurological immune-mediated disorders. Study-level background: Of the multiple sclerosis patients, 34 in total, roughly 31 were relapsing-remitting and 3 were secondary progressive. General study findings and limits: In HTLV-1-associated myelopathy, TCR clonal expansion was greatest, and in multiple sclerosis it was least, below healthy controls. Phylogenetic grouping assigned the repertoires of 18 of 34 multiple sclerosis patients to a single related-CDR3 cluster, representing a possible signature.

This clonotype was seen many times. Antigen: not known. TCRdb itself ran the 5' RACE reads through MiXCR, one entry per CDR3 protein. Of fewer than 90,000 distinct CDR3 sequences detected, less than 5.5% appear once; the ten largest clones hold just under 7.5%. The unsorted libraries originated from 2 million PBMCs that had been stored at -80 C. J was trimmed by 5 bases and V by 1 base; bases with no gene match: 8. The CDR3 consists of 14 residues. Germline values: CDR1 DFQATT, CDR2 SNEGSKA (reference sequence). The V gene is TRBV20-1, the J gene TRBJ2-7, with 7 bases aligning to TRBD2. This receptor was identified in a man aged 18 to 30 with multiple sclerosis. Sequenced sample: PBMCs. This CDR3 reads CSARGLANTDEQYF. The CDR3 DNA reads TGCAGTGCTAGAGGACTAGCTAATACAGACGAGCAGTACTTC.